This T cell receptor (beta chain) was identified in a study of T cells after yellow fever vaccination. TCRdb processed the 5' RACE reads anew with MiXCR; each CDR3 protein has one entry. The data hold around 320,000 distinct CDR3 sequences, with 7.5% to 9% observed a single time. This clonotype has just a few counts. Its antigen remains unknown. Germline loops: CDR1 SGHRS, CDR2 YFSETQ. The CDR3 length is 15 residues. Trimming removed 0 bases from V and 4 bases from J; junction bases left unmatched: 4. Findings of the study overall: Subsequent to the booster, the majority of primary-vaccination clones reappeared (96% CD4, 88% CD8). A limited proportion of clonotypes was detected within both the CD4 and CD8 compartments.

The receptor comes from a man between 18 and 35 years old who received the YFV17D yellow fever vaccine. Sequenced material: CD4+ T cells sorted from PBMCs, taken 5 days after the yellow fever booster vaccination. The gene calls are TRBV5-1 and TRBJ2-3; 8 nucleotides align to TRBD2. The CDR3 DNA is TGCGCCAGCAGCTTGGACCGGGGGGGCCCAGATACGCAGTATTTT. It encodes CASSLDRGGPDTQYF.